Following are 19 T cell receptor beta chains from one sample sequenced in a study of T cell responses to AZD1222 COVID-19 vaccine. Assay: immunoSEQ multiplex PCR; the TCRdb copy retains only in-frame clones and omits some. The sample lists 180,000 or so clones, approximately 90% occurring once. Sequencing used peripheral blood, obtained 28 days after the second AZD1222 dose. Source of these receptors: an adult who received the AZD1222 COVID-19 vaccine.

The V and J genes are TRBV7-9 and TRBJ2-2; tentatively, D is TRBD1 (6 bases). Per the germline V gene, CDR1 is SEHNR and CDR2 is FQNEAQ (reference sequence). The CDR3 length is 16 residues. V lost 4 bases and J lost 5, with 17 bases in between. CDR3 coding DNA: TGTGCCAGCAGCTATGCCGGGACACCTAGAACCGGGGAGCTGTTTTTT. Encoded protein: CASSYAGTPRTGELFF.

For the CDR3, the DNA is TGTGCCAGCAGCGCCACGCTAGCGGAGCGCACAGATACGCAGTATTTT. Translating it yields CASSATLAERTDTQYF. The J gene is TRBJ2-3, the V gene TRBV2; 7 positions match TRBD2. Trimming cost V 6 bases and J 1 base; bases outside gene matches: 10. Germline values: CDR1 SNHLY, CDR2 FYNNEI. The CDR3 length is 16 residues.

The chain combines TRBV30 with TRBJ2-3; TRBD2 might be the D (5 bases). Germline CDR1 and CDR2: GTSNPN and SVGIG (reference sequence). This CDR3 is built from 14 residues. Trimming left V 4 bases short and J 0 bases short, with 11 bases between. CDR3 in amino acids: CAWTPGISTDTQYF. The CDR3 DNA reads as TGTGCCTGGACTCCGGGGATTAGCACAGATACGCAGTATTTT.

The V call is TRBV6-5, the J call TRBJ2-7; the D is unclear. Germline CDR1 reads MNHEY; CDR2 reads SVGAGI. Trimming took 3 bases from V and 6 from J, leaving 15 bases between them. The CDR3 runs to 14 residues. This chain's CDR3 is CASSYDSASVEQYF. The CDR3 nucleotides are TGTGCCAGCAGTTATGATTCAGCGTCGGTCGAGCAGTACTTC.

The chain combines TRBV4-2 with TRBJ2-5, with 7 bases aligning to TRBD2. From germline, CDR1 is LGHNA and CDR2 YNFKEQ. Unmatched junction bases numbered 10, after V lost 1 base and J lost 5 bases. The CDR3 consists of 16 residues. CDR3 region: CASSQGTARGGETQYF. The CDR3 DNA reads TGTGCCAGCAGCCAAGGGACGGCCCGGGGAGGGGAGACCCAGTACTTC.

In its sample, this clone was seen a few times. The chain couples TRBV19 to TRBJ2-2, with 8 bases matching TRBD1. This CDR3 contains 16 residues. The germline gives CDR1 LNHDA, CDR2 SQIVND (reference sequence). The J segment lost 4 bases and the V segment lost 6 bases, leaving 10 bases of the junction unmatched. The CDR3 sequence: CASSNPQGVGTGELFF. The CDR3 nucleotides read TGTGCCAGTAGCAACCCACAGGGGGTTGGCACCGGGGAGCTGTTTTTT.

V usage is TRBV4-1 and J usage is TRBJ2-5, with 13 bases that match TRBD2. Germline CDR1 MGHRA, CDR2 YSYEKL. After removal of 1 base from V and 3 bases from J, the junction contained 2 bases not matched to a gene. The CDR3 has 16 residues. The CDR3 loop is CASSQGLAGGEETQYF. The DNA for the CDR3 is TGCGCCAGCAGCCAAGGACTAGCGGGGGGAGAAGAGACCCAGTACTTC.

This clone was seen only a few times. This chain connects TRBV4-1 to TRBJ1-5; D unclear. The CDR3 consists of 13 residues. Germline V gene lookup returns CDR1 MGHRA and CDR2 YSYEKL. V lost 1 base to trimming and J lost 10 bases, with 11 bases between them. In DNA, the CDR3 is TGCGCCAGCAGCCAAGTTGGGATAAGTCCCCAGCATTTT. It specifies CASSQVGISPQHF.

V is TRBV3-1 (or the pseudogene TRBV3-2) and J is TRBJ1-3; D remains unclear. This CDR3 region has 15 residues. The V end lost 0 bases, the J end lost 4 bases, and 10 bases lay between the germline ends. Looked up from germline, CDR1 is LGHDT and CDR2 is YNNKEL (reference sequence). CDR3 in amino acids: CASSQDSSRGNTIYF. For the CDR3, the DNA is TGTGCCAGCAGCCAAGATTCTTCCAGGGGAAACACCATATATTTT.

V is TRBV12-3 or TRBV12-4 and J is TRBJ2-3; 7 bases line up with TRBD2. V shed 8 bases, J shed 4 bases, and the junction held 6 bases outside the gene matches. This CDR3 spans 13 amino acids. The chain's CDR3 is CASGRGRADTQYF. The CDR3 DNA reads as TGTGCCAGCGGACGAGGGAGGGCAGATACGCAGTATTTT.

The genes are TRBV5-1 and TRBJ2-5; tentative D call: TRBD1 (6 bases). The CDR3 contains 12 residues. Trimming left V 5 bases short and J 9 bases short, with 14 bases between. Germline V CDR1 and CDR2: SGHRS, YFSETQ. In DNA form, the CDR3 reads TGCGCCAGCAGTCGTTCACAGGGTTCCCAGTACTTC. Residues: CASSRSQGSQYF.

The rearrangement links TRBV11-2 to TRBJ2-5; 9 nucleotides align to TRBD1. Germline assignment: CDR1 SGHAT and CDR2 FQNNGV. V dropped 4 bases and J dropped 8; count of bases not matched to a gene: 8. The CDR3 totals 14 residues. CDR3: CASSSNRGRPTQYF. The CDR3 DNA is TGTGCCAGCAGCTCGAACAGGGGGCGACCAACCCAGTACTTC.

The V and J genes are TRBV30 and TRBJ2-7; D is uncertain. Between the trimmed V and J ends, which lost 0 bases and 4 bases, there was a span of 10 bases. CDR3 size: 13 residues. Germline V gene data show CDR1 as GTSNPN and CDR2 as SVGIG (reference sequence). The CDR3 region is CAWSVLLGYEQYF. The CDR3 DNA reads as TGTGCCTGGAGTGTACTTTTAGGGTACGAGCAGTACTTC.

The chain joins TRBV5-1 to TRBJ2-4, with 7 bases matching TRBD2. The CDR3 has 16 amino acids. Germline assignment: CDR1 SGHRS and CDR2 YFSETQ. V gave up 0 bases and J gave up 1 base; unmatched junction bases: 4. The CDR3 protein is CASSLVGGRAKNIQYF. The CDR3 nucleotides are TGCGCCAGCAGCTTGGTGGGAGGGAGGGCCAAAAACATTCAGTACTTC.

V is TRBV3-1 (or the pseudogene TRBV3-2) and J is TRBJ2-2; D is undetermined. V dropped 4 bases and J dropped 8 bases, with 17 bases sitting between them. This CDR3 spans 15 amino acids. Germline CDR1 LGHDT, CDR2 YNNKEL (reference sequence). In nucleotides, the CDR3 is TGTGCCAGCAGCCCCATCGATAGGGAATTAGGGGAGCTGTTTTTT. Its translation: CASSPIDRELGELFF.

V gene TRBV3-1 (or the pseudogene TRBV3-2) combines with J gene TRBJ2-3, with 12 bases that match TRBD2. The CDR3 is made up of 17 amino acids. The V gene end was trimmed by 4 bases and the J gene end by 4 bases; junction bases not matched to a gene: 9. The germline CDR1 and CDR2 sequences are LGHDT and YNNKEL (reference sequence). The CDR3 nucleotides read TGTGCCAGCAGCCCTCAAAGGGGACTAGCGGGTCCAGATACGCAGTATTTT. Protein sequence: CASSPQRGLAGPDTQYF.

V gene TRBV29-1 combines with J gene TRBJ1-4; the D is unclear. Between the trimmed V and J ends, which lost 6 bases and 3 bases, there was a span of 11 bases. The CDR3 contains 13 residues. Germline V gene data show CDR1 as SQVTM and CDR2 as ANQGSEA. The CDR3 sequence is CSVETSPNEKLFF. The CDR3 nucleotides are TGCAGCGTGGAGACAAGCCCTAATGAAAAACTGTTTTTT.

The chain recombines TRBV27 with TRBJ2-1; D may correspond to TRBD1 or TRBD2 (6 bases each). Germline values: CDR1 MNHEY, CDR2 SMNVEV (reference sequence). V shed 2 bases and J shed 5 bases, with 13 bases lying between them. The CDR3 runs 15 residues. CDR3 in DNA: TGTGCCAGCAGTTTAAGGGGGGCATTTAACAATGAGCAGTTCTTC. This encodes CASSLRGAFNNEQFF.

The chain employs TRBV5-1 and TRBJ1-3; 8 bases line up with TRBD1. From germline, CDR1 is SGHRS and CDR2 YFSETQ. V trimming: 4 bases; J trimming: 0 bases; junction bases outside the gene matches: 9. This CDR3 is 17 amino acids long. As DNA, the CDR3 is TGCGCCAGCAGCCGGGGCGACAGGGGACTCTCTGGAAACACCATATATTTT. Amino acids: CASSRGDRGLSGNTIYF.